This T cell receptor (beta chain) stems from a study of response to subunit inactivated influenza vaccine. General study results and limits: Authors suggested seasonal influenza vaccinations each recruit few new T cells.

Comment on this clonotype: Its antigen is not known.

Trimming removed 1 base from V and 7 bases from J, with 13 bases in between. The CDR3 is 14 residues long. CDR1 and CDR2 (germline): LNHNV, YYDKDF (reference sequence). MiXCR was run by TCRdb on the RT-PCR reads, yielding one entry per CDR3 protein. Among 650,000 to 700,000 distinct CDR3 sequences, 15% to 18% were seen once, and the ten largest hold 11%. The sample here was PBMCs from blood, taken roughly 12 days after vaccination. The chain employs TRBV15 and TRBJ1-1; TRBD1 might be the D (6 bases). This TCR came from a man aged 45-65 years who received an inactivated influenza vaccine. CDR3 in amino acids: CATSRVNRAGEAFF. CDR3 sequence (DNA): TGTGCCACCAGCAGAGTGAACAGGGCTGGTGAAGCTTTCTTT.